Shown below are 10 T cell receptor beta chains from a single sample sequenced in a study of blood T cells in healthy people across ages. A second PCR, run for roughly 6 to 11 cycles, used a sample-barcoded 5' primer plus a J-beta primer mix. TCRdb ran MiXCR on the 5' RACE reads and lists one entry per CDR3 protein. The data contain about 1.6 million distinct CDR3 sequences, around 36% of them singletons. Sequencing was carried out using blood. These receptors were collected from a woman aged 25 to 39 in good health.

The chain couples TRBV7-9 to TRBJ2-7; possibly TRBD2 for D (5 bases). Deletions cut 4 bases from V and 5 bases from J, with 21 bases between. CDR3 length: 16 residues. Germline CDR1 and CDR2: SEHNR and FQNEAQ (reference sequence). The CDR3 DNA reads as TGTGCCAGCAGCTCATATCCCGGGGTAACCTGGCACGAGCAGTACTTC. Its protein is CASSSYPGVTWHEQYF.

This clonotype was seen more than once but under ten times. The rearrangement joins TRBV3-1 to TRBJ2-3, with 8 bases that match TRBD2. The CDR3 extends over 17 amino acids. V lost 4 bases to trimming and J lost 3 bases; unmatched junction nucleotides: 12. Germline V gene sequence: CDR1 LGHDT, CDR2 YNNKEL (reference sequence). CDR3 sequence (DNA): TGTGCCAGCAGCCCCGGAAAACTAGCGGTTATTACAGATACGCAGTATTTT. It codes for CASSPGKLAVITDTQYF.

This rearrangement joins TRBV6-6 to TRBJ2-5, with D maybe TRBD2 (5 bases). The CDR3 sequence is 15 residues long. Germline values: CDR1 MNHNY, CDR2 SVGAGI (reference sequence). The ends were cut back, 4 bases at V and 7 bases at J, with 19 bases in the middle. Written as DNA, the CDR3 is TGTGCCAGCAGTTCCGGGATGGCTAGCTATGGGACCCAGTACTTC. It encodes CASSSGMASYGTQYF.

The chain uses TRBV28 and TRBJ2-7; 11 bases agree with TRBD1. CDR3 length equals 16 residues. J lost 4 bases, V lost 8 bases, and 13 bases had no gene match. Germline CDR1 MDHEN, CDR2 SYDVKM. The CDR3 DNA is TGTGCCAGCTTATCCCCCAGTGGGACAGGGGGATACGAGCAGTACTTC. Protein: CASLSPSGTGGYEQYF.

This clonotype was seen repeatedly, ten times or more. The chain is built from TRBV28 and TRBJ1-2; D is perhaps TRBD1 (5 bases). There are 11 residues in the CDR3. Trimming took 8 bases from V and 4 from J, leaving 8 bases between them. Germline V lookup: CDR1 MDHEN, CDR2 SYDVKM. CDR3 nucleotides: TGTGCCAGCGAGGGGATCTATGGCTACACCTTC. Protein: CASEGIYGYTF.

This clonotype occurred a few times. The gene calls are TRBV9 and TRBJ1-1, with a weak D call TRBD1 (5 bases). The CDR3 has 14 residues. The V end lost 4 bases, the J end lost 4 bases, and 14 bases lay between the germline ends. Germline values: CDR1 SGDLS, CDR2 YYNGEE. The CDR3 nucleotides read TGTGCCAGCAGCAAGATGACAGTCCCCACTGAAGCTTTCTTT. Its protein is CASSKMTVPTEAFF.

This clonotype was counted at least ten times. The J gene is TRBJ2-3, the V gene TRBV27, with D uncertain. This CDR3 has 13 residues. Trimming shortened V by 5 bases and J by 2 bases, and 8 bases separated the two germline ends. Germline CDR1 MNHEY, CDR2 SMNVEV (reference sequence). The CDR3 region is CASSTPLTDTQYF. DNA for the CDR3: TGTGCCAGCAGTACTCCCCTCACAGATACGCAGTATTTT.

V gene TRBV7-2 combines with J gene TRBJ2-7; 9 bases fit TRBD2. The CDR3 totals 18 residues. CDR1 is SGHTA, CDR2 FQGNSA, per germline. Germline trimming cut 1 base from V and 2 bases from J; bases unmatched to any gene: 12. DNA of the CDR3: TGTGCCAGCAGCTTAGTGGTATCTCAGGCGGGAGGGGCCTACGAGCAGTACTTC. Its translation: CASSLVVSQAGGAYEQYF.

This chain uses TRBV7-9 with TRBJ2-5; TRBD1 agrees at 12 bases. The V and J ends lost 4 bases and 7 bases, in that order; junction bases with no gene match: 19. This CDR3 comprises 19 residues. Germline-derived CDR1 and CDR2 are SEHNR and FQNEAQ (reference sequence). CDR3 nucleotides: TGTGCCAGCAGCTCTCAGCCGGGACAGGGGGCTTATTTTTCAGTGACCCAGTACTTC. Protein product: CASSSQPGQGAYFSVTQYF.

The chain combines TRBV5-1 with TRBJ2-5; D is ambiguous. V was cut by 9 bases and J by 5 bases, with 11 bases left in between. The CDR3 is made up of 11 amino acids. The germline gives CDR1 SGHRS, CDR2 YFSETQ. This chain's CDR3 is CATRSDETQYF. The CDR3 DNA reads TGCGCCACCCGGAGTGATGAGACCCAGTACTTC.